The 17 T cell receptor beta chains below all came from one sample that was sequenced in a study of cytomegalovirus exposure and HLA in healthy donors. This PCR relied on a set of 60 Vbeta primers and 13 Jbeta primers. Profiling relied on immunoSEQ multiplex PCR, and the TCRdb table lists in-frame clones only, not all of them. This table has fewer than 120,000 clones, around 83% appearing once. The sample was PBMCs. The receptors were gathered from a woman aged 60-75 years in good health and CMV-seropositive.

The rearrangement links TRBV2 to TRBJ2-3; D is perhaps TRBD2 (6 bases). The CDR3 covers 11 residues. The V gene lost 6 bases and the J gene lost 10 bases, with 11 bases spanning the gap. Per the germline V gene, CDR1 is SNHLY and CDR2 is FYNNEI. CDR3 DNA: TGTGCCAGCAGGGGGCCGGGGGCGCAGTATTTT. It specifies CASRGPGAQYF.

This chain links TRBV7-6 with TRBJ2-1; TRBD2 matches at 8 bases. J was trimmed by 6 bases and V by 3 bases; bases with no gene match: 7. From germline, CDR1 is SGHVS and CDR2 FNYEAQ. CDR3 length: 15 residues. DNA of the CDR3: TGTGCCAGCAGCTTGTCGCTAGCGGGTACCAATGAGCAGTTCTTC. It yields the protein CASSLSLAGTNEQFF.

V is TRBV5-6 and J is TRBJ2-1; TRBD2 agrees at 9 bases. V trimming: 2 bases; J trimming: 8 bases; junction bases outside the gene matches: 14. CDR1 SGHDT and CDR2 YYEEEE come from the germline V gene. This CDR3 is built from 17 residues. The CDR3 region is CASSLGAGGGPYDEQFF. As DNA, the CDR3 is TGTGCCAGCAGCTTAGGGGCGGGGGGGGGACCTTACGATGAGCAGTTCTTC.

This rearrangement joins TRBV4-1 to TRBJ2-1; 7 bases line up with TRBD2. J gave up 4 bases and V 0 bases, and 9 bases lay outside the gene matches. The CDR3 runs 17 residues. Germline CDR1 and CDR2: MGHRA and YSYEKL. CDR3 sequence (DNA): TGCGCCAGCAGCCAAGAGGAGGCTAGCGGTGATTACAATGAGCAGTTCTTC. Amino acids: CASSQEEASGDYNEQFF.

Notes on this clone: The junction departs from germline at one end; a sequencing error may be responsible. This chain connects TRBV27 to TRBJ2-5, with 7 bases lining up with TRBD1. The germline V gene has CDR1 MNHEY and CDR2 SMNVEV (reference sequence). The CDR3 runs 11 residues. CDR3 DNA sequence: TGTGCCACCGAAATCCCGGGACAGATGAACTTC. Its translation: CATEIPGQMNF.

Here the CDR3 DNA reads TGTGCCAGCAGTGTATTAGCGGCGAGGTACAATGAGCAGTTCTTC. This gives the protein CASSVLAARYNEQFF. This chain links TRBV2 with TRBJ2-1; D might be TRBD2 (6 bases). The CDR3 is 15 amino acids. V lost 4 bases to trimming and J lost 4 bases, with 14 bases between them. Germline V gene sequence: CDR1 SNHLY, CDR2 FYNNEI.

V usage is TRBV9 and J usage is TRBJ1-2; 8 bases match TRBD1. V lost 0 bases and J lost 5; bases outside the gene matches: 3. The germline CDR1 and CDR2 sequences are SGDLS and YYNGEE. The CDR3 loop spans 14 amino acids. Here the CDR3 reads CASSVEQGGYGYTF. The CDR3 nucleotides read TGTGCCAGCAGCGTAGAACAGGGGGGTTATGGCTACACCTTC. Looking up the rest from reference TRBV9 and TRBJ1-2 gives the full variable domain: DSGVTQTPKHLITATGQRVTLRCSPRSGDLSVYWYQQSLDQGLQFLIQYYNGEERAKGNILERFSAQQFPDLHSELNLSSLELGDSALYFCASSVEQGGYGYTFGSGTRLTVV.

This CDR3 reads CATRPGYSNQPQHF. The CDR3 DNA reads as TGTGCCACCCGACCAGGGTACAGCAATCAGCCCCAGCATTTT. V usage is TRBV27 and J usage is TRBJ1-5; tentative D call: TRBD1 (5 bases). This CDR3 region has 14 residues. Germline V gene lookup returns CDR1 MNHEY and CDR2 SMNVEV (reference sequence). The V gene lost 10 bases and the J gene lost 1 base, with 14 bases spanning the gap.

The chain has TRBV5-1 and TRBJ1-1; 11 bases line up with TRBD1. Germline V lookup: CDR1 SGHRS, CDR2 YFSETQ. The trim removed 9 bases at V and 0 bases at J, leaving 4 bases unmatched. This CDR3 comprises 14 residues. Here the CDR3 DNA reads TGCGCCACCGGACAGGGGGCGGTGAACACTGAAGCTTTCTTT. This encodes CATGQGAVNTEAFF. Full variable domain (rest looked up from reference TRBV5-1 and TRBJ1-1): KAGVTQTPRYLIKTRGQQVTLSCSPISGHRSVSWYQQTPGQGLQFLFEYFSETQRNKGNFPGRFSGRQFSNSRSEMNVSTLELGDSALYLCATGQGAVNTEAFFGQGTRLTVV.

The CDR3, as DNA: TGTGCCAGCAGTTCCCCCTCTTTCTACGAGCAGTACTTC. Amino acid sequence: CASSSPSFYEQYF. This sequence joins TRBV7-9 and TRBJ2-7; D is unclear. Germline CDR1 is SEHNR and CDR2 is FQNEAQ (reference sequence). The CDR3 totals 13 residues. The V and J ends lost 6 bases and 3 bases respectively, with 12 bases between them.

The chain recombines TRBV25-1 with TRBJ2-7; D perhaps matches TRBD1 (6 bases). This CDR3 is 15 amino acids long. V gave up 5 bases and J gave up 0 bases, with 14 bases separating them. Germline assignment: CDR1 MGHDK and CDR2 SYGVNS. CDR3 DNA sequence: TGTGCCAGCAGTTACTTGGACAGCCACTCCTACGAGCAGTACTTC. Encoded protein: CASSYLDSHSYEQYF.

The CDR3 sequence is CASSVIRRRVPPNYEQYF. The CDR3 nucleotides read TGTGCCAGTAGTGTAATTAGACGGCGGGTCCCCCCGAATTACGAGCAGTACTTC. The J gene is TRBJ2-7, the V gene TRBV19; possible D gene TRBD2, 5 bases. V lost 5 bases and J 4 bases, leaving 27 bases between the germline ends. The CDR3 spans 18 residues. CDR1 and CDR2 (germline): LNHDA, SQIVND (reference sequence).

The chain couples TRBV6-5 to TRBJ1-5, with TRBD1 as a possible D gene (6 bases). The CDR3 runs 15 residues. The V end lost 5 bases, the J end lost 0 bases, and 11 bases lay between the germline ends. The germline V gene has CDR1 MNHEY and CDR2 SVGAGI. DNA of the CDR3: TGTGCCAGCAGTGGACAGATAAATAGCAATCAGCCCCAGCATTTT. This translates into CASSGQINSNQPQHF.

This clone was seen only once. The CDR3 sequence: CASSVDDARTYEQYF. The CDR3, as DNA: TGTGCCAGCAGCGTAGATGATGCGAGAACCTACGAGCAGTACTTC. V gene TRBV9 combines with J gene TRBJ2-7; D ambiguous. Per germline, CDR1 SGDLS and CDR2 YYNGEE. Trimming cost V 0 bases and J 2 bases, with 12 bases left between them. The CDR3 loop spans 15 amino acids. Full variable domain (missing parts from reference TRBV9 and TRBJ2-7): DSGVTQTPKHLITATGQRVTLRCSPRSGDLSVYWYQQSLDQGLQFLIQYYNGEERAKGNILERFSAQQFPDLHSELNLSSLELGDSALYFCASSVDDARTYEQYFGPGTRLTVT.

The rearrangement uses TRBV19 and TRBJ2-7; TRBD2 is a possible D gene (5 bases). The germline gives CDR1 LNHDA, CDR2 SQIVND (reference sequence). Trimming shortened V by 4 bases and J by 5 bases, and 15 bases separated the two germline ends. The length of the CDR3 is 14 residues. CDR3 bases: TGTGCCAGTAGTAACCGAGAGGGTACGGACGAGCAGTACTTC. It yields the protein CASSNREGTDEQYF.

The chain employs TRBV7-6 and TRBJ2-1, with 8 bases aligning to TRBD2. The CDR3 consists of 16 residues. V lost 5 bases and J lost 4; bases outside the gene matches: 10. Germline V CDR1 and CDR2: SGHVS, FNYEAQ. In nucleotides, the CDR3 is TGTGCCAGCAGCCCGACCCCCCCGGGAGGGTACAATGAGCAGTTCTTC. Translated, it gives CASSPTPPGGYNEQFF.

The J gene is TRBJ2-3, the V gene TRBV7-6, with D perhaps TRBD2 (7 bases). Germline V gives CDR1 SGHVS, CDR2 FNYEAQ. Trimming took 4 bases from V and 2 from J, leaving 19 bases between them. This CDR3 region has 17 residues. CDR3 sequence reads: CASSSPLAGANTDTQYF. The CDR3 nucleotides read TGTGCCAGCAGCTCCCCCCTCGCGGGGGCCAACACAGATACGCAGTATTTT.